This T cell receptor beta chain came from a study of beta chain features in type 1 diabetes. Reverse transcription of all isolated RNA meant that expressed TCRB transcripts were sequenced. Repertoires were generated with immunoSEQ multiplex PCR, while TCRdb's copy carries only in-frame clones and drops some. The sample lists 95,000 to 150,000 clones, about 17% seen once, with over 2% in the top ten. This CDR3 comprises 11 residues. Germline assignment: CDR1 LNHDA and CDR2 SQIVND (reference sequence). V lost 8 bases, J lost 8 bases, and 9 bases lay in between. This clone was seen only a few times. Its target is not known. Study findings and constraints: The analysis here could not establish whether HLA type shapes TCRB rearrangement. Type 1 diabetes patients had VDJ junctions that carried fewer insertions and more deletions. Researchers report that Type 1 diabetes patients had moderately but significantly shorter TCRB CDR3s across all four CD4+ subsets.

The chain recombines TRBV19 with TRBJ2-2; the D is unclear. The sample comprised central memory CD4+ T cells from blood. The source is a man younger than 40 with type 1 diabetes. The CDR3: CASHTVGELFF. Here the CDR3 DNA reads TGTGCCAGTCATACGGTGGGGGAGCTGTTTTTT. Using reference TRBV19 and TRBJ2-2 for the parts outside the CDR3, the full variable domain is DGGITQSPKYLFRKEGQNVTLSCEQNLNHDAMYWYRQDPGQGLRLIYYSQIVNDFQKGDIAEGYSVSREKKESFPLTVTSAQKNPTAFYLCASHTVGELFFGEGSRLTVL.